A selection of T cell receptor beta chains follows, all from one sample in a study of identical twins. TCRdb called the 5' RACE reads again in MiXCR, with one record for every CDR3 protein. Of roughly 1,500,000 distinct CDR3 sequences in the sample, around a third were seen once. The sample comprised cord blood. The receptors come from a newborn girl in good health. Both conserved end residues are part of each CDR3. A D gene is named only where the DNA matches it firmly. Only some rows state a clone size, as once, few, many or a class for expanded clones.

d_call clone_size j_call v_call cdr3_aa cdr3_nt
TRBD2 NA TRBJ2-3 TRBV20-1 CSARGTRGGRTDTQYF TGCAGTGCTAGAGGCACTCGGGGGGGCCGGACAGATACGCAGTATTTT
TRBD1 NA TRBJ1-2 TRBV6-1 CASRRDRGSYGYTF TGTGCCAGCAGAAGGGACAGGGGGAGCTATGGCTACACCTTC
NA few TRBJ2-3 TRBV3-1 CASSQESRRDTQYF TGTGCCAGCAGCCAAGAAAGCCGGAGAGATACGCAGTATTTT
NA many TRBJ1-2 TRBV12-3/TRBV12-4 CASSFTGVDGYTF TGTGCCAGCAGTTTTACTGGAGTCGATGGCTACACCTTC
NA NA TRBJ2-3 TRBV20-1 CSAVRLLNTQYF TGCAGTGCCGTCAGACTTCTAAATACGCAGTATTTT
NA few TRBJ1-6 TRBV27 CASSLSRYSPLHF TGTGCCAGCAGTTTATCTCGGTATTCACCCCTCCACTTT
NA NA TRBJ2-1 TRBV5-1 CASSLMAGTKNNEQFF TGCGCCAGCAGCCTAATGGCGGGTACAAAGAACAATGAGCAGTTCTTC
NA NA TRBJ2-5 TRBV27 CASSQPGHRQETQYF TGTGCCAGCAGTCAGCCGGGACACAGACAAGAGACCCAGTACTTC
NA few TRBJ2-5 TRBV25-1 CASSGSIGLFQETQYF TGTGCCAGCAGTGGATCCATAGGGCTATTCCAAGAGACCCAGTACTTC
NA NA TRBJ2-1 TRBV21-1 CASSNRPSEEETQFF TGTGCCAGCAGCAATCGACCCTCCGAGGAAGAGACCCAGTTCTTC
NA NA TRBJ1-1 TRBV5-1 CASSTRTRNTEAFF TGCGCCAGCAGCACAAGGACGAGAAACACTGAAGCTTTCTTT
NA NA TRBJ1-5 TRBV28 CASSLFFTPVANQPQHF TGTGCCAGCAGTTTATTTTTTACCCCGGTAGCAAATCAGCCCCAGCATTTT
NA NA TRBJ2-5 TRBV9 CASSVAPERSETQYF TGTGCCAGCAGCGTAGCCCCCGAGAGATCGGAGACCCAGTACTTC
NA NA TRBJ1-6 TRBV5-5 CASSLVRKGNSPLHF TGTGCCAGCAGCTTGGTACGAAAGGGTAATTCACCCCTCCACTTT
NA few TRBJ1-2 TRBV20-1 CSADRSYGYTF TGCAGTGCTGACAGGTCTTATGGCTACACCTTC
NA NA TRBJ2-2 TRBV27 CASSFLRANTGELFF TGTGCCAGCAGTTTTCTCCGGGCGAACACCGGGGAGCTGTTTTTT
NA many TRBJ2-7 TRBV20-1 CSAPRVNTYEQYF TGCAGTGCGCCCCGGGTCAATACCTACGAGCAGTACTTC
NA few TRBJ2-5 TRBV5-1 CASSLIAGTPFVGTQYF TGCGCCAGCAGCTTGATTGCCGGGACTCCGTTTGTCGGGACCCAGTACTTC
NA NA TRBJ1-6 TRBV25-1 CASRDNYNSPLHF TGTGCCAGCAGGGACAACTATAATTCACCCCTCCACTTT
NA once TRBJ1-2 TRBV24-1 CASSRAQGPNYGYTF TGTGCCTCCTCCCGAGCGCAGGGACCTAACTATGGCTACACCTTC
NA NA TRBJ2-5 TRBV20-1 CSAIRQRMYQETQYF TGCAGTGCTATAAGACAGCGGATGTACCAAGAGACCCAGTACTTC
TRBD1 NA TRBJ1-2 TRBV29-1 CSVSWRASGGFYYSYNF TGCAGCGTTTCTTGGAGGGCTTCAGGGGGCTTTTACTATAGCTACAACTTC
TRBD1 NA TRBJ2-1 TRBV29-1 CSVEGGGTGRTLAYNEQFF TGCAGCGTTGAAGGGGGGGGGACAGGGCGAACTCTGGCCTACAATGAGCAGTTCTTC
TRBD1 NA TRBJ1-5 TRBV5-1 CASSLAQGAGQPQHF TGCGCCAGCAGCTTGGCGCAGGGGGCTGGGCAGCCCCAGCATTTT
TRBD2 NA TRBJ2-7 TRBV3-1 CASSQMSGSFYEQYF TGTGCCAGCAGCCAAATGAGCGGGAGCTTCTACGAGCAGTACTTC
NA once TRBJ1-6 TRBV20-1 CSAREQGRNSPLHF TGCAGTGCTAGAGAACAGGGAAGGAATTCACCCCTCCACTTT
NA NA TRBJ1-5 TRBV20-1 CSARDWDTLGRPQHF TGCAGTGCTAGAGATTGGGACACCCTCGGTCGGCCCCAGCATTTT
NA few TRBJ2-4 TRBV20-1 CSAYPGDQFIQYF TGCAGTGCTTACCCGGGAGACCAGTTCATTCAGTACTTC
NA NA TRBJ2-7 TRBV7-6 CASSRLVPSSYEQYF TGTGCCAGCAGCCGACTAGTCCCAAGCTCCTACGAGCAGTACTTC
NA NA TRBJ1-4 TRBV11-2 CASSSFLGDEKLFF TGTGCCAGCAGTTCTTTCCTGGGGGATGAAAAACTGTTTTTT
TRBD2 NA TRBJ2-7 TRBV20-1 CSASTSGTYNEQYF TGCAGTGCTAGTACTAGCGGCACCTACAATGAGCAGTACTTC
TRBD1 many TRBJ1-2 TRBV27 CASSFGQAYGYTF TGTGCCAGCAGTTTCGGACAGGCCTATGGCTACACCTTC
NA NA TRBJ2-7 TRBV20-1 CSARRRSSYNEQYF TGCAGTGCCCGCCGGAGAAGCTCCTACAATGAGCAGTACTTC
NA few TRBJ1-2 TRBV6-1 CATSRSQWLQRAGYTF TGTGCCACCTCCCGGTCACAGTGGCTCCAAAGAGCTGGCTACACCTTC
NA NA TRBJ2-1 TRBV20-1 CSSDGHREQFF TGCAGTTCTGACGGTCATCGAGAGCAGTTCTTC
NA NA TRBJ2-5 TRBV20-1 CSAYRPGTQETQYF TGCAGTGCTTACCGCCCCGGGACCCAAGAGACCCAGTACTTC
NA NA TRBJ1-2 TRBV28 CASSLRVFGNGYTF TGTGCCAGCAGTCTCAGGGTATTTGGTAATGGCTACACCTTC
NA few TRBJ1-5 TRBV21-1 CARRQGAQPQHF TGTGCCAGACGACAGGGGGCCCAGCCCCAGCATTTT
NA NA TRBJ2-1 TRBV20-1 CSASFGTRRREQFF TGCAGTGCTAGTTTCGGGACTCGAAGGCGTGAGCAGTTCTTC
NA NA TRBJ2-3 TRBV29-1 CSVESGTGGLLPDTQYF TGCAGCGTTGAATCGGGGACTGGAGGGCTCCTCCCAGATACGCAGTATTTT
NA NA TRBJ2-7 TRBV30 CAWLTGYEQYF TGTGCCTGGCTGACAGGATACGAGCAGTACTTC
TRBD2 NA TRBJ2-3 TRBV9 CASSEGLAPVSTDTQYF TGTGCCAGCAGCGAGGGACTAGCCCCCGTGAGCACAGATACGCAGTATTTT
TRBD2 few TRBJ2-1 TRBV29-1 CSVPRTSGGNEQFF TGCAGCGTTCCCAGGACTAGCGGGGGAAATGAGCAGTTCTTC
NA few TRBJ1-2 TRBV20-1 CSARVQGWSYGYTF TGCAGTGCTAGAGTCCAGGGTTGGAGCTATGGCTACACCTTC
NA NA TRBJ2-4 TRBV27 CATRDDKNIQYF TGTGCCACCCGGGACGACAAAAACATTCAGTACTTC
NA NA TRBJ1-6 TRBV4-1 CASSDTHGRNSPLHF TGCGCCAGCAGCGACACCCACGGCCGGAATTCACCCCTCCACTTT
TRBD1 NA TRBJ1-4 TRBV25-1 CASSTRTGAFATNEKLFF TGTGCCAGCAGTACCCGGACAGGGGCCTTCGCAACTAATGAAAAACTGTTTTTT
TRBD2 NA TRBJ2-7 TRBV29-1 CSVLAGGPREQYF TGCAGCGTCTTAGCGGGGGGGCCGCGGGAGCAGTACTTC
NA few TRBJ2-1 TRBV5-1 CASSLAGGVSNEQFF TGCGCCAGCAGCTTGGCCGGGGGTGTCTCAAATGAGCAGTTCTTC
TRBD2 NA TRBJ2-3 TRBV10-3 CAIRSPGTSGRYSTDTQYF TGTGCCATCAGGAGTCCCGGGACTAGCGGGAGGTACTCCACAGATACGCAGTATTTT
NA NA TRBJ1-1 TRBV29-1 CSVENRGSPNTEAFF TGCAGCGTTGAAAACCGGGGGTCTCCGAACACTGAAGCTTTCTTT
NA NA TRBJ2-2 TRBV20-1 CSAKNSSRGSGELFF TGCAGTGCGAAAAACTCCTCTCGCGGCAGCGGGGAGCTGTTTTTT
NA few TRBJ2-7 TRBV7-2 CASSLYPLSPYEQYF TGTGCCAGCAGCTTATATCCCTTAAGCCCCTACGAGCAGTACTTC
NA few TRBJ2-1 TRBV2 CASRNREGNEQFF TGTGCCAGCAGAAACAGGGAGGGGAATGAGCAGTTCTTC
NA NA TRBJ2-3 TRBV2 CASSVMDSRNTDTQYF TGTGCCAGCAGTGTAATGGACAGCAGGAACACAGATACGCAGTATTTT
NA few TRBJ2-7 TRBV20-1 CSASPGRWSWGSYEQYF TGCAGTGCTTCTCCGGGACGGTGGTCTTGGGGGTCCTACGAGCAGTACTTC
NA few TRBJ1-2 TRBV29-1 CSVEDGRGYGYTF TGCAGCGTTGAAGATGGTAGGGGCTATGGCTACACCTTC